The source of this T cell receptor (beta chain) is a study of T cell repertoires in cytomegalovirus infection. Study at large: Carrying CMV and the relevant HLA type showed in public TCR beta signatures.

TCRdb used MiXCR to reprocess the reads, holding one entry per CDR3 protein. The table includes fewer than 950,000 distinct CDR3 sequences, 32% detected once. This clonotype was detected only a few times. The antigen remains unidentified. The germline gives CDR1 MNHEY, CDR2 SMNVEV (reference sequence). V lost 2 bases to trimming and J lost 2 bases, with 13 bases between them. This CDR3 contains 15 residues. Study-wide results and caveats: In two of eight donors, the top clonotype was HLA-C-restricted CMV-specific.

V gene TRBV27 combines with J gene TRBJ2-7, with no clear D. The specimen comprised cultured CD8+ T cells from PBMCs, sampled from culture after CMV antigen stimulation. The source of this sequence is a human donor in good health (CMV status not recorded). Some clones in this sample may be carry-over from other donors' samples. The chain's CDR3 is CASSLRALSTYEQYV. DNA for the CDR3: TGTGCCAGCAGTTTAAGGGCCTTATCGACCTACGAGCAGTACGTC.